A single TCR beta chain is shown here with its context. These data come from a study of blood T cell repertoires in COVID-19. Study as a whole: Some COVID-19 samples were acute and others convalescent; all came from the United States, Italy and Spain. T cells, B-cell-depleted T cells, or PBMCs supplied cDNA or gDNA.

Unmatched junction bases numbered 1, after V lost 1 base and J lost 1 base. The CDR3 consists of 14 residues. Germline V gene lookup returns CDR1 SGDLS and CDR2 YYNGEE. Authors' data handling: The authors estimated nucleated cell counts from reference gene primer amplification. Profiled with immunoSEQ multiplex PCR; TCRdb holds only in-frame clones, not every one. Clonal size and the V and J genes are those of that table, whereas D and trimming came from the DNA. The sample includes approximately 240,000 clones, approximately 90% of them seen just once. V usage is TRBV9 and J usage is TRBJ1-1, with 7 bases lining up with TRBD1. Sequenced: peripheral blood. This sequence originates from a woman aged 18-35 years who had recovered from COVID-19. The CDR3 is CASSVKGANTEAFF. The CDR3 region has the DNA TGTGCCAGCAGCGTAAAGGGGGCGAACACTGAAGCTTTCTTT.